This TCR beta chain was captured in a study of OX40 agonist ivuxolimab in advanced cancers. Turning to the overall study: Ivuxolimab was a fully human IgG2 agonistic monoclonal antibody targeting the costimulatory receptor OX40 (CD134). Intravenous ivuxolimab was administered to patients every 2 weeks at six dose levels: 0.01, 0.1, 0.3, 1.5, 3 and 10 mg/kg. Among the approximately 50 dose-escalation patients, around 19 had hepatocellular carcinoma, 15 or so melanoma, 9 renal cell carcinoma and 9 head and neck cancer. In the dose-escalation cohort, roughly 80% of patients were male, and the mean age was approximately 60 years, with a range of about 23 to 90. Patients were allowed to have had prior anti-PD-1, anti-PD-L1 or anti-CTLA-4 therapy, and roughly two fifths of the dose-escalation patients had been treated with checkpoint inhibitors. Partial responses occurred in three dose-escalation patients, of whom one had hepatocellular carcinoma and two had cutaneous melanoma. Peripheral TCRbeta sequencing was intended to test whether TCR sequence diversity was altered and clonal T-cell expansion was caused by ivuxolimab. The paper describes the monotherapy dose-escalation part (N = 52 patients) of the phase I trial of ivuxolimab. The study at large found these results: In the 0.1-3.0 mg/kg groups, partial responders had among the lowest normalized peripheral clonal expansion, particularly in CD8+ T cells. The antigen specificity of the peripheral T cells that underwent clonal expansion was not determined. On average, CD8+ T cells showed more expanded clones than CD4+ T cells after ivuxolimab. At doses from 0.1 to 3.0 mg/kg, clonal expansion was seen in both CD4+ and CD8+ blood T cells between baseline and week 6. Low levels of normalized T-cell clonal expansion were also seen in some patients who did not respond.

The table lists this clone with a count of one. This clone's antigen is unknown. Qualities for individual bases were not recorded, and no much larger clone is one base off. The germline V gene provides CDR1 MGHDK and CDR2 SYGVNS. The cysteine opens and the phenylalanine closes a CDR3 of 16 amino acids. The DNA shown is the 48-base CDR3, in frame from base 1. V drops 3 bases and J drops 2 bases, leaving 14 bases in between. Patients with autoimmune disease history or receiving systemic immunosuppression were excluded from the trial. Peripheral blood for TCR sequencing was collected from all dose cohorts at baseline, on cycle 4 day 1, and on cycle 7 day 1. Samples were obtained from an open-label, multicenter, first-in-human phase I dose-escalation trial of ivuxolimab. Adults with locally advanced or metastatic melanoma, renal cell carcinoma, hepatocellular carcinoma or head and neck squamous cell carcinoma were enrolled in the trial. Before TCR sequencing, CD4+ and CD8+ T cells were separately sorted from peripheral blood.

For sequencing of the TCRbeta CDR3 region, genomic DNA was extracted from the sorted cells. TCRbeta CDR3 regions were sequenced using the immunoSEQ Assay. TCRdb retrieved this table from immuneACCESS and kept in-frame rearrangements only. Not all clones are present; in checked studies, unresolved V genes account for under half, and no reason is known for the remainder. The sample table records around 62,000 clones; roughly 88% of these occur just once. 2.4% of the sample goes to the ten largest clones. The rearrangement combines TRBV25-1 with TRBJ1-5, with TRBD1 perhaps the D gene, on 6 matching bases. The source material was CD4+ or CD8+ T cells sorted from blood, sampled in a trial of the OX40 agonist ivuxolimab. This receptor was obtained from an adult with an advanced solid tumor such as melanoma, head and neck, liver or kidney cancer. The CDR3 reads CASSDSGARGNQPQHF. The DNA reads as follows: TGTGCCAGCAGTGATTCAGGGGCGAGGGGCAATCAGCCCCAGCATTTT.